This T cell receptor beta chain emerged from a study of CD8+CD57+ T cells in acquired aplastic anemia. Study conclusions and caveats: Almost 30 shared CD8+ CDR3s appeared highly expressed within patients' immunodominant clones.

The V end lost 5 bases, the J end lost 4 bases, and 9 bases lay between the germline ends. Germline V gives CDR1 SGHTA, CDR2 FQGNSA. This CDR3 has 12 amino acids. Before being chosen for sequencing, patients had shown CD8+CD57+ cell expansion by flow cytometry. About this clonotype itself: The antigen remains unidentified.

Profiling that covered TCR beta VDJ and CDR3 relied on genomic DNA as its template. TCRdb ran MiXCR on the reads and lists one entry per CDR3 protein. The sample lists about 40,000 distinct CDR3 sequences; approximately 57% were seen once. The chain links TRBV7-2 to TRBJ2-7; D uncertain. The source is a human donor with aplastic anemia. The sample comprised sorted CD4+, CD8+, or CD8+CD57+ T cells (not recorded which) from PBMCs. The CDR3 here is CASSRVGYEQYF. CDR3 bases: TGTGCCAGCAGCCGGGTGGGATACGAGCAGTACTTC.